The subject of this entry is one T cell receptor (beta chain). CDR1 and CDR2 from the germline V gene are LNHDA and SQIVND (reference sequence). The CDR3 is made up of 16 amino acids. J lost 0 bases, V lost 5 bases, and 6 bases had no gene match. This sample was included in a study of molecular identifiers for immune sequencing clone quantification. TCRdb ran MiXCR on the PCR reads and lists one entry per CDR3 protein. This repertoire shows 88,000 or so distinct CDR3 sequences, around 23% found once; its top ten account for 1.1%. The authors sorted naive CD8 T cells as CD8+CD4-CCR7+CD45RA+. The V call is TRBV19, the J call TRBJ2-5; 10 bases line up with TRBD2. This TCR was recovered from a human donor in good health. Some libraries in this study had Jurkat cell RNA spiked in. The sample comprised naive CD8+ T cells from blood, with Jurkat cell RNA spiked in. The subset denotes: FACS-sorted CD8+CD4-CCR7+CD45RA+ naive T cells. The CDR3 here is CASSPGLAANQETQYF. CDR3 sequence (DNA): TGTGCCAGTAGTCCCGGACTAGCGGCGAACCAAGAGACCCAGTACTTC.